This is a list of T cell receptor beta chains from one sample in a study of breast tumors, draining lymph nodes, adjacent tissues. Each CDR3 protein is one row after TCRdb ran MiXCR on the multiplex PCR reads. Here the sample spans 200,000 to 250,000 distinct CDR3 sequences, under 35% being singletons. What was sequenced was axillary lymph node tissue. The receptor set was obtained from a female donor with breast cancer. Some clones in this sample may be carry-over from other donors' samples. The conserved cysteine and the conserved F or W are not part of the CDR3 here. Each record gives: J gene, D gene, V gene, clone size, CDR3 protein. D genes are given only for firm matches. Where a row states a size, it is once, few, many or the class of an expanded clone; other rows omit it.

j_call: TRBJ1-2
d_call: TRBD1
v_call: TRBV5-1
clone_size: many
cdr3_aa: ASSLGGTGGGYT

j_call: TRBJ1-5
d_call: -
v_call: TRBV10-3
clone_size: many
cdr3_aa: AISAGGPQGNSNQPQH

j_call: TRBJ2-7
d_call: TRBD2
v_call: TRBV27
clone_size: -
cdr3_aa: ASRFSGVTYEQY

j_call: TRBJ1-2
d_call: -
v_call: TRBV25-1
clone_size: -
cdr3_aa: ASSATTSGGVQGYT

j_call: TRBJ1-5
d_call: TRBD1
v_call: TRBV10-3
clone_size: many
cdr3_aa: AISGDSFNQPQH

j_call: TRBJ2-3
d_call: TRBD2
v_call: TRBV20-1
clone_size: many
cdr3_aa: SARDPLAGGVDTQY

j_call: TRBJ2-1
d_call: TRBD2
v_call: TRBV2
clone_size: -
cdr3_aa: ASRRLAGGRNEQF

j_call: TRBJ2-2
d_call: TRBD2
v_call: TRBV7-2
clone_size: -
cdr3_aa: ASSGAGTSGLTGELF

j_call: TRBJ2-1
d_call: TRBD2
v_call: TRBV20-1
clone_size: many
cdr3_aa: SAVTSGGTYNEQF

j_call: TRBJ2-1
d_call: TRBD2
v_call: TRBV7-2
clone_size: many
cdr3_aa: ASSFGLADNEQF

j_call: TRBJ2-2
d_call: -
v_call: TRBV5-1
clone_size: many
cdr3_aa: ASSFGSSSTGELF

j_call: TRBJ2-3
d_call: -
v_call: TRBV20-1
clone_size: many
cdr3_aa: SARDPRTTIVVDTQY

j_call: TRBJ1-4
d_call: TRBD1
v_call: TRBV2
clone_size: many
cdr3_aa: ASLKDRNNEKLF

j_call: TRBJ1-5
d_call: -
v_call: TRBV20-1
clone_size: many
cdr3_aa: SASGSLNQPQH

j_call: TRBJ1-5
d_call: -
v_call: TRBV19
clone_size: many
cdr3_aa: ASNSGRENQPQH

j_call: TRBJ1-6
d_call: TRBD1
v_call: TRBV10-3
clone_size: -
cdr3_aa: ATGQGIPLH

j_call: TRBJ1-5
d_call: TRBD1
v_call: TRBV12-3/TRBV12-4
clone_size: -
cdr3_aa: ASSTGDSEGPQH